This T cell receptor (beta chain) was found in a study of radiotherapy plus CTLA-4 blockade in lung cancer. Ipilimumab-mediated CTLA-4 blockade plus focal radiation was given to patients having chemo-refractory metastatic non-small-cell lung cancer. TCRdb keeps only in-frame clones here, not all; method: immunoSEQ multiplex PCR. Here the sample spans some 87,000 clones, around four fifths being singletons. The germline V gene has CDR1 LGHNA and CDR2 YSLEER. V dropped 4 bases and J dropped 4 bases, with 16 bases sitting between them. CDR3 length equals 15 residues. The sequence came from a human donor with non-small cell lung cancer that progressed on radiotherapy plus ipilimumab. This chain joins TRBV4-3 and TRBJ1-2; perhaps TRBD1 as D (6 bases). Here the sequenced sample was peripheral blood, taken from a patient treated with radiotherapy plus ipilimumab. CDR3 DNA sequence: TGCGCCAGCAGCCCATCTGGGGGGCTCGGCTATGGCTACACCTTC. This codes for CASSPSGGLGYGYTF.